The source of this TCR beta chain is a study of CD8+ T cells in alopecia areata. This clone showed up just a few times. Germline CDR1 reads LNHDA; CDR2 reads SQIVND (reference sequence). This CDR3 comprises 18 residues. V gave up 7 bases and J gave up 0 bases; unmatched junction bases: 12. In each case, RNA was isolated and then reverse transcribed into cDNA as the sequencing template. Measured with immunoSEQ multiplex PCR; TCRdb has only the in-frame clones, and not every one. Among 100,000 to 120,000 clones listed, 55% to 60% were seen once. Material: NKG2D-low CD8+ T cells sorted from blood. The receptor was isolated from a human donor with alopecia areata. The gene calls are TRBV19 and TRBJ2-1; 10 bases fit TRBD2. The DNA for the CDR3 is TGTGCCAGTATGGAGCTAGCGGGAGCTCCGGGCTCCTACAATGAGCAGTTCTTC. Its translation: CASMELAGAPGSYNEQFF.